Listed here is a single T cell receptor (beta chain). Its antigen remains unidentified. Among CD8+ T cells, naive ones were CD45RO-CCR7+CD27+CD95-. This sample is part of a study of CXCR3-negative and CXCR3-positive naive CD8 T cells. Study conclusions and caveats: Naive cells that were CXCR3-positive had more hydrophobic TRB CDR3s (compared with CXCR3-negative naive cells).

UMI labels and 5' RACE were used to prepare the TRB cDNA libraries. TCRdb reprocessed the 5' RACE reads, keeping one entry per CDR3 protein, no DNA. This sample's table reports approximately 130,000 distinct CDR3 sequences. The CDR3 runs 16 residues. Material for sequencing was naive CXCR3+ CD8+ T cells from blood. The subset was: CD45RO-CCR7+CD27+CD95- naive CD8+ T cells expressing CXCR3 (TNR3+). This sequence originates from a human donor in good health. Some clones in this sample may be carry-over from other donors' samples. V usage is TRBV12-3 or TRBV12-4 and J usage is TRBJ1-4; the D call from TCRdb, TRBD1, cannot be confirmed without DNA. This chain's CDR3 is CASSLQWGQGNEKLFF.